The count of the clone carrying this TCR beta chain is one. Its antigen is still unknown. This entry comes from a study of human T cells and chemical hapten exposure. Study outcomes and limitations: The number of TCRs above 1 in 1000 frequency did not change after DPC sensitization.

The library gave individual cDNA molecules unique molecular identifiers. In TCRdb, the reads were re-called with MiXCR into one record per CDR3 protein. In the table there are more than 100,000 distinct CDR3 sequences, over 7.5% of which are singletons. Extraction yielded total RNA from whole blood (unfractionated). The junction had 2 bases not matched to a gene; V was cut back by 2 bases and J by 4 bases. The germline V gene encodes CDR1 SEHNR and CDR2 FQNEAQ (reference sequence). The CDR3 length is 15 residues. The source material was whole blood. The chain recombines TRBV7-9 with TRBJ2-3; 11 nucleotides match TRBD2. The receptor was derived from a human donor in good health. Some clones in this sample may be carry-over from other donors' samples. The CDR3 region is CASSLPGLAADTQYF. CDR3 bases: TGTGCCAGCAGCTTACCGGGACTAGCGGCAGATACGCAGTATTTT.